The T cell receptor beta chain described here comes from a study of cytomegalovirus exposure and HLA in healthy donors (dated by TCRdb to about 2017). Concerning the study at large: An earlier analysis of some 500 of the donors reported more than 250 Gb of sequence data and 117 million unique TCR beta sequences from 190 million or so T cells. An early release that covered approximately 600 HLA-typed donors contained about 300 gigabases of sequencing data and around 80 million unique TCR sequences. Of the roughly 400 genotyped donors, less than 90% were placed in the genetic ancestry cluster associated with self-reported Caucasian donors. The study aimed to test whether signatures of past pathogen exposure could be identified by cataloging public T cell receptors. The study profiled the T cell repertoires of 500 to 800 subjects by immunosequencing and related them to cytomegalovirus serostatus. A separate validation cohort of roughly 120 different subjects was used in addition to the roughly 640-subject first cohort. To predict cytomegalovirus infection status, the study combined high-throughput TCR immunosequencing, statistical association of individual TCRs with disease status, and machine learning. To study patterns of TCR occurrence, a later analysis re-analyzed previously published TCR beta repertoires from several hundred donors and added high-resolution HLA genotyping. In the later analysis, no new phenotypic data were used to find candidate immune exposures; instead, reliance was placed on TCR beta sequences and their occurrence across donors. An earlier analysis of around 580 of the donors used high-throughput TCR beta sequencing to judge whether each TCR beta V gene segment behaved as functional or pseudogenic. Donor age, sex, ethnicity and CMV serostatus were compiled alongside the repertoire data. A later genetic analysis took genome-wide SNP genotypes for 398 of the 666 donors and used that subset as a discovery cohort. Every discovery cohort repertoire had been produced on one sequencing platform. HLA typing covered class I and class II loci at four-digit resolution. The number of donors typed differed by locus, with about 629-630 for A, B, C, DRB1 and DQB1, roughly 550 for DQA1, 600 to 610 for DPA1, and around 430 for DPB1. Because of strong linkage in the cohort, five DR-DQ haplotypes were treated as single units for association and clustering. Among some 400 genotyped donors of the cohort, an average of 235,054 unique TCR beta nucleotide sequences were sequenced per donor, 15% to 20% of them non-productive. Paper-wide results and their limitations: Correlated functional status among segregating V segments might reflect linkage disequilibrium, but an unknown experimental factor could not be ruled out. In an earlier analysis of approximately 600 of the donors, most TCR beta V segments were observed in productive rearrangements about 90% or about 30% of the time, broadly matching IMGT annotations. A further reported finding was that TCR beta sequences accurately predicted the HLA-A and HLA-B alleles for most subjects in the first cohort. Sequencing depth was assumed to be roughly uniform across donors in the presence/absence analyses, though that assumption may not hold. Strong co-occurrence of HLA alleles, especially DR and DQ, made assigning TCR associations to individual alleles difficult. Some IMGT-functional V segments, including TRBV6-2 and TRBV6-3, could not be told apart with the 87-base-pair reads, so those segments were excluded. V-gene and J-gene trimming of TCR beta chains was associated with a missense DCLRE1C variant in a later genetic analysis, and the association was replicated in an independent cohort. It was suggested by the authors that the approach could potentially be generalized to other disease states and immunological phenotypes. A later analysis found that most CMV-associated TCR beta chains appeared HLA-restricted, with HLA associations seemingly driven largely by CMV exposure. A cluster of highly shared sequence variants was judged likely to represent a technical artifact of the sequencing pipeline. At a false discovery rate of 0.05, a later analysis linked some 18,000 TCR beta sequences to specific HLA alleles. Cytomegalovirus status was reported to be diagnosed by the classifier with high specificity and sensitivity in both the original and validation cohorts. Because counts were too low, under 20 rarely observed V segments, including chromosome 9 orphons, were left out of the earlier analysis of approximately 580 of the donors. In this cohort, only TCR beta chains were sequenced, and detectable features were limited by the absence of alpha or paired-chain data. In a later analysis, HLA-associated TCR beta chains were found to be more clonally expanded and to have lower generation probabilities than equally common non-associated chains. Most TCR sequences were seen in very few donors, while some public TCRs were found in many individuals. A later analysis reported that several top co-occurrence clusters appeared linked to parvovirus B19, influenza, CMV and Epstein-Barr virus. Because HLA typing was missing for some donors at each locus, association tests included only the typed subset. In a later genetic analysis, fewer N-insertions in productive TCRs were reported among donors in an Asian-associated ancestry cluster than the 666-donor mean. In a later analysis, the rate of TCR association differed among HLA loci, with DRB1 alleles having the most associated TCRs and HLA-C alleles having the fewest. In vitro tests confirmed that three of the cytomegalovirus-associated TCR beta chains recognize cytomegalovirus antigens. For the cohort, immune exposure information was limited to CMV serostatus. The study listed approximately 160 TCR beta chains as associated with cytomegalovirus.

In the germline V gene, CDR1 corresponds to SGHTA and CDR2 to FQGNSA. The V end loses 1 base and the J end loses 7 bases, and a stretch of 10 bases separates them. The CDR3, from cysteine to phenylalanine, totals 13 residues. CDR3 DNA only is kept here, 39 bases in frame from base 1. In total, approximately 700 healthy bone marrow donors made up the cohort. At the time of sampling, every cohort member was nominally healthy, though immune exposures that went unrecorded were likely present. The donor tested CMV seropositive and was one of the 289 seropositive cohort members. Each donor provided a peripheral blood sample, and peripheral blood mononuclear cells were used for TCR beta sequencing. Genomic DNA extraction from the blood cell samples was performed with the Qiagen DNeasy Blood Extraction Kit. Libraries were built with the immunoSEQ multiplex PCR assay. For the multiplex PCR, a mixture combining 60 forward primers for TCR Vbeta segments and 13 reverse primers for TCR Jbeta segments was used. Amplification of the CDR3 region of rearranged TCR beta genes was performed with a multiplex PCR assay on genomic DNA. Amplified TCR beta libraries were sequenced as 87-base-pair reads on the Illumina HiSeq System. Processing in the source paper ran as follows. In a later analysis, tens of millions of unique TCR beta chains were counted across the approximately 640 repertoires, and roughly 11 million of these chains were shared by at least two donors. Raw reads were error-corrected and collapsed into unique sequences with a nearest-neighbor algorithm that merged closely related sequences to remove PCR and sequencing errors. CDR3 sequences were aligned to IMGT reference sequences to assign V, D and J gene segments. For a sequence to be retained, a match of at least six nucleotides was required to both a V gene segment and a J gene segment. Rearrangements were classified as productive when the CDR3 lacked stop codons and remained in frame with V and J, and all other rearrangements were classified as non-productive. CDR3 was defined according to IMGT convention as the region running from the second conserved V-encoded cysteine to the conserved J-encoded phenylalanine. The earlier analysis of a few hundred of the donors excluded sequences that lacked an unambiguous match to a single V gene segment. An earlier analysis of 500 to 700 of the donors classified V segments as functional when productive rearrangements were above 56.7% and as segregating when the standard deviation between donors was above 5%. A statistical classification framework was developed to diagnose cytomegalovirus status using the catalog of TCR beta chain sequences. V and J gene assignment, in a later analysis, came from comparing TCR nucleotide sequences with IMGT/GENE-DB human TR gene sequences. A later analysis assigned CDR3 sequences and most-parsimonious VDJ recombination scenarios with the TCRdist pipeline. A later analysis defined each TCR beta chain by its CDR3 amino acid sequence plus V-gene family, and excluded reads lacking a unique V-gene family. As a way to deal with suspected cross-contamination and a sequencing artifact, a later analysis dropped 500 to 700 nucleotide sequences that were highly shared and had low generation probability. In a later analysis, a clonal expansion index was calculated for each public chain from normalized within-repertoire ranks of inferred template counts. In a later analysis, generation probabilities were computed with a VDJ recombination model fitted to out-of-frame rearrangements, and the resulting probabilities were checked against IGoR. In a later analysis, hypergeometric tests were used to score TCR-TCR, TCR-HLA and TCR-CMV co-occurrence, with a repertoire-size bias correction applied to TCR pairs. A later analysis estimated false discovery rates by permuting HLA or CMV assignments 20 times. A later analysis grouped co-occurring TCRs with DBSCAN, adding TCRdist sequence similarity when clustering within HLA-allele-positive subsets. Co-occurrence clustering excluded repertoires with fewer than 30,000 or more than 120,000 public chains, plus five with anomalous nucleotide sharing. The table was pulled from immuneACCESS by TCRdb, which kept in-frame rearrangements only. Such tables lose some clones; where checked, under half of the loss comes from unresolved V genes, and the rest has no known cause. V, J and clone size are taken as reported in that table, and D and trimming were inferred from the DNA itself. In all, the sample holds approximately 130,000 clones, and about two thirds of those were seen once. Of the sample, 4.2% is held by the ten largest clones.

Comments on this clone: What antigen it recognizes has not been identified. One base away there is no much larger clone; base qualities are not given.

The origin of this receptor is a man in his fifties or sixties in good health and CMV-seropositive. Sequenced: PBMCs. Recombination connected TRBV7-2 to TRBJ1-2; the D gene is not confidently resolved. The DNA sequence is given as TGTGCCAGCAGCTTAGGTTCCCCGGGTGGCTACACCTTC. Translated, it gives CASSLGSPGGYTF.